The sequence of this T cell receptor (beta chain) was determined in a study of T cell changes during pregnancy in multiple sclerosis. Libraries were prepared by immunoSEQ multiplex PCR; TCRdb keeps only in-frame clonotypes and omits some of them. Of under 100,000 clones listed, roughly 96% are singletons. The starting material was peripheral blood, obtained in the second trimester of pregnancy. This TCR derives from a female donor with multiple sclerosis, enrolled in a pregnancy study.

The CDR3 DNA follows: TGTGCCAGCAGCTTCAGCGGGACCTACGAGCAGTACTTC. This codes for CASSFSGTYEQYF. The chain couples TRBV13 to TRBJ2-7; 7 bases match TRBD2. V lost 3 bases, J lost 2 bases, and 1 base stayed unmatched. CDR3 length equals 13 residues. Germline lookup yields CDR1 PRHDT and CDR2 FYEKMQ (reference sequence).